A selection of T cell receptor beta chains follows, all from one sample in a study of cytomegalovirus exposure and HLA in healthy donors. Some clones are missing from TCRdb's copy, which holds only in-frame ones; the method was immunoSEQ multiplex PCR. The sample holds 65,000 to 95,000 clones. The sequenced sample was PBMCs. The source is a young man in good health and CMV-seronegative. CDR3s include the opening cysteine and the closing phenylalanine or tryptophan. Fields, in order: D gene, J gene, V gene, CDR3 protein, CDR3 DNA. A D gene is named only where the DNA matches it firmly.

-,TRBJ1-5,TRBV19,CASSDRTLNSNQPQHF,TGTGCCAGTAGTGATCGGACACTGAATAGCAATCAGCCCCAGCATTTT
-,TRBJ2-3,TRBV6-5,CASSYGEVPDTQYF,TGTGCCAGCAGTTATGGGGAGGTCCCAGATACGCAGTATTTT
TRBD2,TRBJ2-7,TRBV19,CASSTPSGSSYEQYF,TGTGCCAGTAGTACCCCTAGCGGTAGCTCCTACGAGCAGTACTTC
-,TRBJ1-1,TRBV6-6,CASRFGGTEAFF,TGTGCCAGCCGATTCGGGGGGACTGAAGCTTTCTTT
TRBD1,TRBJ2-3,TRBV5-1,CASSQGQGTDTQYF,TGCGCCAGCAGCCAAGGACAGGGCACAGATACGCAGTATTTT
TRBD1,TRBJ1-2,TRBV6-1,CASSVSGGNYGYTF,TGTGCCAGCAGTGTTTCAGGGGGAAACTATGGCTACACCTTC
-,TRBJ1-2,TRBV5-6,CASSQWAADGYTF,TGTGCCAGCAGCCAGTGGGCAGCTGATGGCTACACCTTC
TRBD2,TRBJ2-7,TRBV13,CASSYTSGGFYEQYF,TGTGCCAGCAGCTATACTAGCGGGGGGTTCTACGAGCAGTACTTC
-,TRBJ2-7,TRBV19,CASSIGTAYEQYF,TGTGCCAGTAGTATAGGGACAGCCTACGAGCAGTACTTC
TRBD2,TRBJ2-1,TRBV4-1,CASSRIPGLAGGPHEQFF,TGCGCCAGCAGCCGGATCCCGGGACTAGCGGGGGGGCCACATGAGCAGTTCTTC
TRBD2,TRBJ2-7,TRBV9,CASSPGGLAGATSYEQYF,TGTGCCAGCAGCCCAGGGGGACTAGCGGGAGCGACCTCCTACGAGCAGTACTTC
TRBD2,TRBJ2-6,TRBV4-3,CASSQGLAGGPGANVLTF,TGCGCCAGCAGCCAGGGACTAGCGGGAGGACCTGGGGCCAACGTCCTGACTTTC
TRBD2,TRBJ2-1,TRBV5-4,CASSSTSGKYNEQFF,TGTGCCAGCAGCTCGACTAGCGGGAAATACAATGAGCAGTTCTTC
-,TRBJ1-4,TRBV27,CASSLSYREKLFF,TGTGCCAGCAGTTTATCTTACAGGGAAAAACTGTTTTTT
TRBD2,TRBJ2-7,TRBV13,CASSVGAGGHEQYF,TGTGCCAGCAGTGTTGGTGCGGGGGGGCACGAGCAGTACTTC
-,TRBJ2-7,TRBV5-1,CASSSGNHPSYEQYF,TGCGCCAGCAGCAGTGGCAACCACCCTTCCTACGAGCAGTACTTC
-,TRBJ2-7,TRBV6-6,CASWNSTTSYEQYF,TGTGCCAGCTGGAACTCGACTACCTCCTACGAGCAGTACTTC
-,TRBJ2-7,TRBV6-1,CASTGDFSSYEQYF,TGTGCCAGCACGGGGGACTTCTCCTCCTACGAGCAGTACTTC
-,TRBJ2-7,TRBV2,CASSESGRASYEQYF,TGTGCCAGCAGTGAATCGGGTCGCGCGAGCTACGAGCAGTACTTC
TRBD1,TRBJ1-2,TRBV5-6,CASRFLQGAYGYTF,TGTGCCAGCAGATTTTTGCAGGGGGCGTATGGCTACACCTTC
-,TRBJ1-2,TRBV5-1,CASSLAGGEYGYTF,TGCGCCAGCAGCTTGGCGGGGGGGGAATATGGCTACACCTTC
TRBD1,TRBJ2-7,TRBV6-5,CASSSRGGGEQYF,TGTGCCAGCAGTTCCCGAGGGGGCGGCGAGCAGTACTTC
-,TRBJ1-1,TRBV7-2,CASRRSGRETEAFF,TGTGCCAGCAGGCGATCAGGGAGGGAGACTGAAGCTTTCTTT
TRBD2,TRBJ2-5,TRBV18,CASSPLGTSQQETQYF,TGTGCCAGCTCACCTTTAGGGACTAGCCAGCAAGAGACCCAGTACTTC
TRBD1,TRBJ2-7,TRBV13,CASSLAQDRGYEQYF,TGTGCCAGCAGCTTAGCCCAGGACAGGGGCTACGAGCAGTACTTC
-,TRBJ2-2,TRBV7-2,CASSLGRPAGELFF,TGTGCCAGCAGCTTAGGCAGGCCGGCCGGGGAGCTGTTTTTT
TRBD1,TRBJ1-2,TRBV19,CASSIATGDHYGYTF,TGTGCCAGTAGTATCGCGACAGGGGACCACTATGGCTACACCTTC
TRBD1,TRBJ1-2,TRBV2,CASSTKIQGVDGYTF,TGTGCCAGCAGTACTAAAATACAGGGGGTGGATGGCTACACCTTC
TRBD1,TRBJ2-2,TRBV5-1,CASSATEGAGGELFF,TGCGCCAGCAGCGCGACCGAGGGGGCAGGAGGGGAGCTGTTTTTT
-,TRBJ2-2,TRBV7-3,CASSLNRVNTGELFF,TGTGCCAGCAGCCTAAACAGGGTCAACACCGGGGAGCTGTTTTTT
-,TRBJ2-7,TRBV7-9,CASSFVGGLRYEQYF,TGTGCCAGCAGCTTTGTCGGCGGACTCCGATACGAGCAGTACTTC
TRBD2,TRBJ2-5,TRBV5-1,CASSPGLAGGPGETQYF,TGCGCCAGCAGCCCAGGATTAGCGGGAGGGCCAGGAGAGACCCAGTACTTC
-,TRBJ2-1,TRBV4-2,CASARPWGLAAHNEQFF,TGTGCCAGCGCACGCCCCTGGGGGCTAGCGGCTCACAATGAGCAGTTCTTC
-,TRBJ2-1,TRBV9,CASSVEAGTYNEQFF,TGTGCCAGCAGCGTAGAGGCGGGTACCTACAATGAGCAGTTCTTC
-,TRBJ2-7,TRBV5-1,CASSLGLTGSNEQYF,TGCGCCAGCAGCTTGGGCCTAACAGGGAGCAACGAGCAGTACTTC
TRBD1,TRBJ2-7,TRBV5-1,CASSFGQGGVYGQYF,TGCGCCAGCAGCTTTGGACAGGGTGGGGTTTATGGGCAGTACTTC
-,TRBJ2-1,TRBV5-1,CASSTERNEQFF,TGCGCCAGCAGCACCGAGCGGAATGAGCAGTTCTTC
TRBD1,TRBJ1-2,TRBV20-1,CSYRTGTGYTF,TGCAGTTATCGGACAGGGACCGGCTACACCTTC
-,TRBJ1-2,TRBV18,CASSPVQGNYYGYTF,TGTGCCAGCTCACCGGTGCAGGGGAATTACTATGGCTACACCTTC
-,TRBJ2-1,TRBV29-1,CSVWLLSGGYNEQFF,TGCAGCGTCTGGCTCCTTAGCGGAGGCTACAATGAGCAGTTCTTC
-,TRBJ2-7,TRBV7-2,CASSLGWQGSYEQYF,TGTGCCAGCAGCCTGGGGTGGCAGGGTTCCTACGAGCAGTACTTC
-,TRBJ1-1,TRBV19,CASSTGMNTEAFF,TGTGCCAGTAGTACCGGGATGAACACTGAAGCTTTCTTT
TRBD2,TRBJ2-7,TRBV6-1,CASALAGGTVEQYF,TGTGCCAGCGCACTAGCGGGAGGGACAGTGGAGCAGTACTTC
-,TRBJ2-7,TRBV2,CASSGQGLLSSYEQYF,TGTGCCAGCAGTGGCCAGGGACTCCTCTCTTCCTACGAGCAGTACTTC